This is a list of T cell receptor beta chains from one sample in a study of blood T cell repertoires in COVID-19. Libraries were prepared by immunoSEQ multiplex PCR; TCRdb keeps only in-frame clonotypes and omits some of them. The sample has about 240,000 clones, roughly 86% seen once; the top ten hold approximately 13%. Sequences were obtained from peripheral blood. The receptor source for this set is an elderly man with acute or convalescent COVID-19. CDR3s include the opening cysteine and the closing phenylalanine or tryptophan. The order of the fields is V gene, D gene, clone size, J gene, CDR3 protein, CDR3 DNA. The D gene is left open where the match is weak. Clone sizes are given selectively: once, few, many, or a class where the clone is expanded.

v_call: TRBV7-9; d_call: TRBD1; clone_size: .; j_call: TRBJ1-4; cdr3_aa: CASSSGTDEKLFF; cdr3_nt: TGTGCCAGCAGCTCAGGGACAGATGAAAAACTGTTTTTT
v_call: TRBV5-1; d_call: .; clone_size: .; j_call: TRBJ2-5; cdr3_aa: CASSLDLAVGKTQYF; cdr3_nt: TGCGCCAGCAGCTTGGATTTAGCGGTTGGGAAGACCCAGTACTTC
v_call: TRBV29-1; d_call: .; clone_size: .; j_call: TRBJ2-5; cdr3_aa: CSVVGGVRIQETQYF; cdr3_nt: TGCAGCGTTGTGGGGGGAGTACGGATTCAAGAGACCCAGTACTTC
v_call: TRBV7-2; d_call: TRBD1; clone_size: few; j_call: TRBJ1-6; cdr3_aa: CASSSYRGSNSPLHF; cdr3_nt: TGTGCCAGCAGCTCTTACAGGGGATCGAATTCACCCCTCCACTTT
v_call: TRBV6-1; d_call: TRBD2; clone_size: once; j_call: TRBJ2-7; cdr3_aa: CASSKGTSGGLSSYEQYF; cdr3_nt: TGTGCCAGCAGTAAAGGGACTAGCGGGGGCCTATCCTCCTACGAGCAGTACTTC
v_call: TRBV4-2; d_call: .; clone_size: .; j_call: TRBJ2-3; cdr3_aa: CASSQGASGYGRSTDTQYF; cdr3_nt: TGTGCCAGCAGCCAAGGGGCATCTGGATATGGGAGAAGCACAGATACGCAGTATTTT
v_call: TRBV18; d_call: .; clone_size: .; j_call: TRBJ1-2; cdr3_aa: CASSRVDTNYGYTF; cdr3_nt: TGTGCCAGCTCACGTGTCGACACGAACTATGGCTACACCTTC
v_call: TRBV7-9; d_call: TRBD1; clone_size: .; j_call: TRBJ1-2; cdr3_aa: CASSTRGTDYGYTF; cdr3_nt: TGTGCCAGCAGCACCCGGGGGACAGACTATGGCTACACCTTC
v_call: TRBV5-4; d_call: .; clone_size: few; j_call: TRBJ1-5; cdr3_aa: CASSAWGVGNQPQHF; cdr3_nt: TGTGCCAGCAGCGCGTGGGGGGTTGGCAATCAGCCCCAGCATTTT
v_call: TRBV4-2; d_call: TRBD1; clone_size: .; j_call: TRBJ1-5; cdr3_aa: CASSQRQGTNQPQHF; cdr3_nt: TGTGCCAGCAGCCAACGACAGGGGACGAATCAGCCCCAGCATTTT
v_call: TRBV28; d_call: TRBD2; clone_size: .; j_call: TRBJ2-7; cdr3_aa: CASRNLAGALGEQYF; cdr3_nt: TGTGCCAGCAGGAACCTAGCGGGGGCACTCGGCGAGCAGTACTTC
v_call: TRBV7-9; d_call: .; clone_size: .; j_call: TRBJ2-7; cdr3_aa: CASSLGRQWTGYEQYF; cdr3_nt: TGTGCCAGCAGCTTAGGTAGACAGTGGACGGGCTACGAGCAGTACTTC
v_call: TRBV27; d_call: .; clone_size: .; j_call: TRBJ2-3; cdr3_aa: CASSLSGRLSTDTQYF; cdr3_nt: TGTGCCAGCAGTTTGAGCGGAAGGCTTAGCACAGATACGCAGTATTTT
v_call: TRBV4-2; d_call: TRBD2; clone_size: .; j_call: TRBJ2-5; cdr3_aa: CASWGGRAQETQYF; cdr3_nt: TGTGCCAGCTGGGGCGGGAGGGCCCAGGAGACCCAGTACTTC
v_call: TRBV19; d_call: .; clone_size: .; j_call: TRBJ2-2; cdr3_aa: CASSTTGIGELFF; cdr3_nt: TGTGCCAGTAGTACCACAGGGATCGGGGAGCTGTTTTTT
v_call: TRBV4-3; d_call: .; clone_size: .; j_call: TRBJ1-4; cdr3_aa: CASSQGWQDNEKLFF; cdr3_nt: TGCGCCAGCAGCCAAGGATGGCAGGATAATGAAAAACTGTTTTTT
v_call: TRBV5-6; d_call: .; clone_size: .; j_call: TRBJ2-7; cdr3_aa: CASSPGLYEQYF; cdr3_nt: TGTGCCAGCAGCCCGGGTCTCTACGAGCAGTACTTC
v_call: TRBV18; d_call: .; clone_size: .; j_call: TRBJ1-1; cdr3_aa: CASSPFPPAMNTEAFF; cdr3_nt: TGTGCCAGCTCACCATTTCCCCCCGCGATGAACACTGAAGCTTTCTTT
v_call: TRBV19; d_call: TRBD1; clone_size: .; j_call: TRBJ2-3; cdr3_aa: CASSGTGTSTDTQYF; cdr3_nt: TGTGCCAGTAGCGGGACAGGCACTAGCACAGATACGCAGTATTTT
v_call: TRBV2; d_call: TRBD1; clone_size: .; j_call: TRBJ1-6; cdr3_aa: CASSDRADNSPLHF; cdr3_nt: TGTGCCAGCAGCGACAGGGCAGATAATTCACCCCTCCACTTT
v_call: TRBV6-6; d_call: .; clone_size: .; j_call: TRBJ2-6; cdr3_aa: CASSLQLSGANVLTF; cdr3_nt: TGTGCCAGCAGTTTACAGCTATCTGGGGCCAACGTCCTGACTTTC
v_call: TRBV12-3/TRBV12-4; d_call: .; clone_size: .; j_call: TRBJ1-1; cdr3_aa: CASSLSKAGEAFF; cdr3_nt: TGTGCCAGCAGTTTAAGCAAAGCAGGGGAAGCTTTCTTT
v_call: TRBV24-1; d_call: TRBD1; clone_size: .; j_call: TRBJ2-7; cdr3_aa: CATSPSPGQGNYEQYF; cdr3_nt: TGTGCCACCAGTCCCTCCCCGGGACAGGGGAACTACGAGCAGTACTTC
v_call: TRBV5-1; d_call: .; clone_size: .; j_call: TRBJ1-4; cdr3_aa: CASSSTGSNEKLFF; cdr3_nt: TGCGCCAGCAGCTCGACGGGATCTAATGAAAAACTGTTTTTT
v_call: TRBV5-1; d_call: .; clone_size: .; j_call: TRBJ2-3; cdr3_aa: CASSPDNADTQYF; cdr3_nt: TGCGCCAGCAGCCCAGATAACGCAGATACGCAGTATTTT
v_call: TRBV7-3; d_call: .; clone_size: .; j_call: TRBJ2-7; cdr3_aa: CASSLTASYEQYF; cdr3_nt: TGTGCCAGCAGCTTAACGGCCTCCTACGAGCAGTACTTC
v_call: TRBV5-1; d_call: TRBD2; clone_size: .; j_call: TRBJ2-5; cdr3_aa: CASSLGQAGGRETQYF; cdr3_nt: TGCGCCAGCAGCTTGGGCCAAGCGGGGGGGCGCGAGACCCAGTACTTC
v_call: TRBV6-5; d_call: TRBD2; clone_size: .; j_call: TRBJ2-1; cdr3_aa: CASITGRGGQDEQFF; cdr3_nt: TGTGCCAGCATTACGGGTCGGGGGGGCCAGGATGAGCAGTTCTTC
v_call: TRBV2; d_call: .; clone_size: few; j_call: TRBJ1-2; cdr3_aa: CASSDTPRANYGYTF; cdr3_nt: TGTGCCAGCAGTGATACGCCCAGGGCTAACTATGGCTACACCTTC
v_call: TRBV29-1; d_call: .; clone_size: .; j_call: TRBJ1-6; cdr3_aa: CSVAMGGAGSPLHF; cdr3_nt: TGCAGCGTTGCTATGGGAGGCGCGGGATCACCCCTCCACTTT
v_call: TRBV6-5; d_call: .; clone_size: .; j_call: TRBJ1-2; cdr3_aa: CASRRMEGDGYTF; cdr3_nt: TGTGCCAGCAGGAGGATGGAGGGCGATGGCTACACCTTC
v_call: TRBV10-3; d_call: TRBD1; clone_size: .; j_call: TRBJ1-1; cdr3_aa: CAAKPGTGNTEAFF; cdr3_nt: TGTGCCGCCAAGCCCGGGACAGGGAACACTGAAGCTTTCTTT
v_call: TRBV28; d_call: .; clone_size: .; j_call: TRBJ1-1; cdr3_aa: CASRPLQGPNTEAFF; cdr3_nt: TGTGCCAGCAGGCCCTTACAGGGCCCGAACACTGAAGCTTTCTTT
v_call: TRBV5-1; d_call: .; clone_size: .; j_call: TRBJ2-1; cdr3_aa: CASSLGEIYNEQFF; cdr3_nt: TGCGCCAGCAGCTTGGGGGAGATATACAATGAGCAGTTCTTC
v_call: TRBV18; d_call: .; clone_size: .; j_call: TRBJ2-7; cdr3_aa: CASSPPRTPSYEQYF; cdr3_nt: TGTGCCAGCTCACCACCGAGGACACCCTCCTACGAGCAGTACTTC
v_call: TRBV11-3; d_call: TRBD2; clone_size: .; j_call: TRBJ2-3; cdr3_aa: CASSPGGGIADTQYF; cdr3_nt: TGTGCCAGCAGCCCGGGGGGGGGTATCGCAGATACGCAGTATTTT
v_call: TRBV9; d_call: TRBD1; clone_size: .; j_call: TRBJ1-1; cdr3_aa: CASSVDQGAEAFF; cdr3_nt: TGTGCCAGCAGCGTAGATCAGGGGGCTGAAGCTTTCTTT
v_call: TRBV27; d_call: TRBD2; clone_size: .; j_call: TRBJ2-2; cdr3_aa: CASSVRLAGAGELFF; cdr3_nt: TGTGCCAGCAGTGTCCGACTAGCGGGGGCCGGGGAGCTGTTTTTT
v_call: TRBV10-3; d_call: .; clone_size: .; j_call: TRBJ1-1; cdr3_aa: CAISETALNTEAFF; cdr3_nt: TGTGCCATCAGTGAGACAGCTCTGAACACTGAAGCTTTCTTT
v_call: TRBV15; d_call: TRBD1; clone_size: once; j_call: TRBJ2-7; cdr3_aa: CATSRDHRGFGEQYF; cdr3_nt: TGTGCCACCAGCAGAGATCACAGGGGATTCGGCGAGCAGTACTTC
v_call: TRBV7-3; d_call: .; clone_size: few; j_call: TRBJ1-1; cdr3_aa: CASSLLERNTEAFF; cdr3_nt: TGTGCCAGCAGCTTATTAGAGAGGAACACTGAAGCTTTCTTT
v_call: TRBV28; d_call: .; clone_size: .; j_call: TRBJ1-2; cdr3_aa: CATHMNYGYTF; cdr3_nt: TGTGCCACCCACATGAACTATGGCTACACCTTC
v_call: TRBV5-1; d_call: TRBD1; clone_size: .; j_call: TRBJ1-2; cdr3_aa: CASSPLPGQGNYGYTF; cdr3_nt: TGCGCCAGCAGCCCCCTCCCGGGACAGGGGAACTATGGCTACACCTTC
v_call: TRBV27; d_call: TRBD1; clone_size: .; j_call: TRBJ2-7; cdr3_aa: CASSLSYSGTGGYEQYF; cdr3_nt: TGTGCCAGCAGTTTATCGTACTCCGGGACAGGGGGTTACGAGCAGTACTTC
v_call: TRBV6-2/TRBV6-3; d_call: .; clone_size: once; j_call: TRBJ1-1; cdr3_aa: CASSNPISGGTEAFF; cdr3_nt: TGTGCCAGCAGTAATCCTATCTCGGGGGGCACTGAAGCTTTCTTT
v_call: TRBV25-1; d_call: TRBD1; clone_size: .; j_call: TRBJ2-2; cdr3_aa: CASSEPGQGLSGELFF; cdr3_nt: TGTGCCAGCAGTGAACCGGGACAGGGACTTTCCGGGGAGCTGTTTTTT
v_call: TRBV6-2/TRBV6-3; d_call: TRBD1; clone_size: .; j_call: TRBJ2-7; cdr3_aa: CASSPRDRWDRVGTTGYEQYF; cdr3_nt: TGTGCCAGCAGCCCGAGGGATCGCTGGGACAGGGTCGGAACCACCGGCTACGAGCAGTACTTC
v_call: TRBV10-1; d_call: TRBD2; clone_size: .; j_call: TRBJ2-5; cdr3_aa: CASSSSGAQETQYF; cdr3_nt: TGCGCCAGCAGTTCTAGCGGGGCACAAGAGACCCAGTACTTC
v_call: TRBV7-3; d_call: .; clone_size: .; j_call: TRBJ1-2; cdr3_aa: CASSFSSGPNYGYTF; cdr3_nt: TGTGCCAGCAGCTTTTCCTCAGGGCCTAACTATGGCTACACCTTC